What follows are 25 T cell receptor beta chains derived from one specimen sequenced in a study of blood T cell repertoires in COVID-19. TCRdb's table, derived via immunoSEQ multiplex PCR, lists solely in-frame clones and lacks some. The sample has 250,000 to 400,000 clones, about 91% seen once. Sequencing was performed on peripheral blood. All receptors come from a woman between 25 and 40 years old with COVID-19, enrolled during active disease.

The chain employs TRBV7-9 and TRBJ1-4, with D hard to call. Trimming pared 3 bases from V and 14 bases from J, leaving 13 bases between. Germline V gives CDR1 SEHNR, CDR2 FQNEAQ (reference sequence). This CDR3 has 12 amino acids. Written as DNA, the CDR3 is TGTGCCAGCAGCTTTGGAGCCGATACTCTGTTTTTT. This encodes CASSFGADTLFF.

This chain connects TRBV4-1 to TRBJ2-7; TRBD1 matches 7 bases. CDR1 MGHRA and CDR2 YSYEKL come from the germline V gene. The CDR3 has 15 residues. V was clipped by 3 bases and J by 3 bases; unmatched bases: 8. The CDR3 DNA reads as TGCGCCAGCAGCCACCGGGACAGATCGAACTACGAGCAGTACTTC. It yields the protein CASSHRDRSNYEQYF.

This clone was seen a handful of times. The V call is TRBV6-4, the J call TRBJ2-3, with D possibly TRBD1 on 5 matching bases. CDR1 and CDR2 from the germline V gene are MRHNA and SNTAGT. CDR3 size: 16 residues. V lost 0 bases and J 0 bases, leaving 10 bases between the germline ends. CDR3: CASSDSARASTDTQYF. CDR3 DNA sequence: TGTGCCAGCAGTGACTCGGCCAGGGCGAGCACAGATACGCAGTATTTT.

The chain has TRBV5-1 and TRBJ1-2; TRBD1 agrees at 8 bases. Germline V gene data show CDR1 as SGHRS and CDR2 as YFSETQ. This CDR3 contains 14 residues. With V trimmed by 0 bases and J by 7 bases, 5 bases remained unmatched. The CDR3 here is CASSLETGEGGYTF. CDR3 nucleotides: TGCGCCAGCAGCTTGGAGACAGGGGAGGGTGGCTACACCTTC.

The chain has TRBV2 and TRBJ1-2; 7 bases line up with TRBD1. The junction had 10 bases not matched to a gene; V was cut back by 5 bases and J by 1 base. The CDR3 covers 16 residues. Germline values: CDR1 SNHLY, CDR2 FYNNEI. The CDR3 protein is CASSPWDSFFNYGYTF. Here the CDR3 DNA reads TGTGCCAGCAGTCCCTGGGACAGTTTTTTTAACTATGGCTACACCTTC.

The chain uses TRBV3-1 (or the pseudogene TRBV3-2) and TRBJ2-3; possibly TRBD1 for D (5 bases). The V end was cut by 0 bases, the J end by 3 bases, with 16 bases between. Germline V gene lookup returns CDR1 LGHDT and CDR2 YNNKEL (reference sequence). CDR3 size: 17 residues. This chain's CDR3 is CASSQDLQGSSTDTQYF. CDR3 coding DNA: TGTGCCAGCAGCCAAGATTTGCAGGGTAGTAGTACAGATACGCAGTATTTT.

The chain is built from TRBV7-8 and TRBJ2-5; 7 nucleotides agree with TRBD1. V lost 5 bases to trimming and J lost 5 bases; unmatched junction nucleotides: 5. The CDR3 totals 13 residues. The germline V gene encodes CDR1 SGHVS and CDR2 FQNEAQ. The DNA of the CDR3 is TGTGCCAGCAGCCCGACAGGGTCCGAGACCCAGTACTTC. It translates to CASSPTGSETQYF. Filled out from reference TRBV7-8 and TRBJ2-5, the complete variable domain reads GAGVSQSPRYKVAKRGQDVALRCDPISGHVSLFWYQQALGQGPEFLTYFQNEAQLDKSGLPSDRFFAERPEGSVSTLKIQRTQQEDSAVYLCASSPTGSETQYFGPGTRLLVL.

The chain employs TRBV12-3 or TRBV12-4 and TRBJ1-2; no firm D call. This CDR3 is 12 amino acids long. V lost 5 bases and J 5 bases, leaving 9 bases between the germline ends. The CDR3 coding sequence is TGTGCCAGCAGTCCCGAGAGATATGGCTACACCTTC. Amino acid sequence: CASSPERYGYTF.

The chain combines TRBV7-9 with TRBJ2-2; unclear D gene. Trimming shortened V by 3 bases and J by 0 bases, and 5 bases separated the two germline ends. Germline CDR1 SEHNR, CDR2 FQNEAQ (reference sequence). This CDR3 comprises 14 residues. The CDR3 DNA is TGTGCCAGCAGCTTTACTGCGAACACCGGGGAGCTGTTTTTT. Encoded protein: CASSFTANTGELFF.

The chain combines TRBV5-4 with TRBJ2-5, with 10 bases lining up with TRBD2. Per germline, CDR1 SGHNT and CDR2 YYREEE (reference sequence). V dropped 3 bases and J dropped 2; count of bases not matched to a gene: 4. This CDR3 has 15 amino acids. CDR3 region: CASSSRTSGQETQYF. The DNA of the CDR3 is TGTGCCAGCAGCTCAAGGACTAGCGGTCAAGAGACCCAGTACTTC.

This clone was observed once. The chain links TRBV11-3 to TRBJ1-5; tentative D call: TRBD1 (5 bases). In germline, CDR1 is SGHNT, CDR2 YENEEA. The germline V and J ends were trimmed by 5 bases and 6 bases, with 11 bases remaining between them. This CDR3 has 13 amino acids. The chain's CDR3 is CASSVRAGQPQHF. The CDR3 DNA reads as TGTGCCAGCAGCGTCAGGGCCGGTCAGCCCCAGCATTTT.

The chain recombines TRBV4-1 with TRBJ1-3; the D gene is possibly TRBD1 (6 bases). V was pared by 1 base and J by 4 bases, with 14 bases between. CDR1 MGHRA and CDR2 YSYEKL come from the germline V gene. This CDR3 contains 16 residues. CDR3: CASSQVAGASGNTIYF. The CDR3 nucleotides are TGCGCCAGCAGCCAAGTCGCGGGGGCGTCAGGAAACACCATATATTTT.

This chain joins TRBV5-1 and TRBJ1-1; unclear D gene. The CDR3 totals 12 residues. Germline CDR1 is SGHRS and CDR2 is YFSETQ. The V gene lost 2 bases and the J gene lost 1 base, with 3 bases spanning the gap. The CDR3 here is CASSFGNTEAFF. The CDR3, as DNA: TGCGCCAGCAGCTTCGGGAACACTGAAGCTTTCTTT.

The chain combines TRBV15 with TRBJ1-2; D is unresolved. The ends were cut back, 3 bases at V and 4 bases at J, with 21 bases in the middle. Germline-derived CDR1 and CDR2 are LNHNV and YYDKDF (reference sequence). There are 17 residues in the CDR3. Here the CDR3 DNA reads TGTGCCACCAGCAGCACTATCCAAGTGAAGGAAATCTATGGCTACACCTTC. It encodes CATSSTIQVKEIYGYTF.

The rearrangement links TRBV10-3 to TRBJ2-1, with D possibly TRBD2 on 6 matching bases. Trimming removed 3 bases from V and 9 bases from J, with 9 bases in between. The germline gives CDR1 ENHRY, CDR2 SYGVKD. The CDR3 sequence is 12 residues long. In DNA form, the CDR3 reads TGTGCCATCAGTGAACTAGCTGGTGAGCAGTTCTTC. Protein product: CAISELAGEQFF.

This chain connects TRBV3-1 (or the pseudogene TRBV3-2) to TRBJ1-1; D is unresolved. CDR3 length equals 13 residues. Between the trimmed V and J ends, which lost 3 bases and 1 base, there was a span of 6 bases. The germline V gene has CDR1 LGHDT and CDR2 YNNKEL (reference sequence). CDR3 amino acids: CASSHEANTEAFF. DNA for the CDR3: TGTGCCAGCAGCCATGAGGCGAACACTGAAGCTTTCTTT.

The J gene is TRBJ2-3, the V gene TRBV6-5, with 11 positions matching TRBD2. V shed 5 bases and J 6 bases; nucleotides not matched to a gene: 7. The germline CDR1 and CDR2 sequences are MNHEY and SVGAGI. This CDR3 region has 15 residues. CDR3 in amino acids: CASSPRVAGGDTQYF. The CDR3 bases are TGTGCCAGCAGTCCCCGGGTAGCGGGGGGGGATACGCAGTATTTT.

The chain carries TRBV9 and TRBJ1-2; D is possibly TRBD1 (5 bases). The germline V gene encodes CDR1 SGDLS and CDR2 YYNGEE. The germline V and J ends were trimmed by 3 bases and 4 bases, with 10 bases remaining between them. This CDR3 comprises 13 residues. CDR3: CASSAAGPYGYTF. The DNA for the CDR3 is TGTGCCAGCAGCGCAGCGGGACCCTATGGCTACACCTTC.

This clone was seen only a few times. As DNA, the CDR3 is TGTGCCACGATAAGTCTAGACAGACTGTGGGGCTACACCTTC. Its translation is CATISLDRLWGYTF. The chain joins TRBV6-5 to TRBJ1-2; D is perhaps TRBD1 (5 bases). V was shortened by 10 bases and J by 8 bases, with 23 bases between the two germline ends. CDR3 length equals 14 residues. From germline, CDR1 is MNHEY and CDR2 SVGAGI.

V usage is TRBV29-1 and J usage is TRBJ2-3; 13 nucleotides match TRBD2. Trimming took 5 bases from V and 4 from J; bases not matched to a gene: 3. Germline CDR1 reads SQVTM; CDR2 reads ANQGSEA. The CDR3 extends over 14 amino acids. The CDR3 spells CSVRLAGGSDTQYF. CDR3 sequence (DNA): TGCAGCGTTCGACTAGCGGGGGGATCAGATACGCAGTATTTT.

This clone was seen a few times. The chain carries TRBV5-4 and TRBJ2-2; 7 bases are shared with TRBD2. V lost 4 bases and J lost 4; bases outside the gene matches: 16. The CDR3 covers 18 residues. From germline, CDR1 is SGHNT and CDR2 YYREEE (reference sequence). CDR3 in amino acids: CASSAISGGTVGTGELFF. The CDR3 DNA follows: TGTGCCAGCAGCGCCATCTCGGGGGGAACTGTTGGCACCGGGGAGCTGTTTTTT.

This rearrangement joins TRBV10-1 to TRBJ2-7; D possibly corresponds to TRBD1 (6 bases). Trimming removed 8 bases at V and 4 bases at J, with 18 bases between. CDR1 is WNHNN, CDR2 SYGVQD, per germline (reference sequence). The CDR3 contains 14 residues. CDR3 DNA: TGCGCCAGCTCGGACTTACGGACAGTGTACGAGCAGTACGTC. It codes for CASSDLRTVYEQYV.

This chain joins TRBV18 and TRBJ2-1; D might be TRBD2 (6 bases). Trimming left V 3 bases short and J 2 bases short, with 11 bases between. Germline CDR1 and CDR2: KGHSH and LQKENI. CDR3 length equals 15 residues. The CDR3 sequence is CASSPGRGPYNEQFF. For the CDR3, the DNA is TGTGCCAGCTCACCGGGGCGGGGCCCCTACAATGAGCAGTTCTTC.

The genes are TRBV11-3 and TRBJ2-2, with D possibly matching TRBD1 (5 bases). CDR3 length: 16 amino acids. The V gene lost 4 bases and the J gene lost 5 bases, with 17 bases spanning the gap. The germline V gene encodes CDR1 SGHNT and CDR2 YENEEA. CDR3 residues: CASSSGQYGRTGELFF. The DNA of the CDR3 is TGTGCCAGCAGCTCCGGACAATACGGTCGAACCGGGGAGCTGTTTTTT.

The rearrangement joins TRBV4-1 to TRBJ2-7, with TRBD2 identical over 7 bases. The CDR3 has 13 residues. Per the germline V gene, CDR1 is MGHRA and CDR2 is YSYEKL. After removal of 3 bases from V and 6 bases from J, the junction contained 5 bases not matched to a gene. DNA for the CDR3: TGCGCCAGCAGCCACCGACTAGCTCTCGAGCAGTACTTC. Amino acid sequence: CASSHRLALEQYF.